A single sample gave rise to the 18 T cell receptor beta chains below, sequenced in a study of shared clonotypes between healthy human individuals. Naive CD8 cells lacked CD45RO, underwent positive selection for CCR7 and left out terminally differentiated effector memory CD45RA+ cells. The method was immunoSEQ multiplex PCR; TCRdb's version includes in-frame clones alone and lacks a portion of them. The table records roughly 2.1 million clones, roughly 91% of them present only once. What was sequenced was naive CD8+ T cells from PBMCs. The receptor source for this set is a man aged 18 to 30 in good health. Some clones in this sample may be carry-over from other donors' samples.

This clone was found once. This chain connects TRBV29-1 to TRBJ2-1; 7 positions match TRBD2. Germline CDR1 SQVTM, CDR2 ANQGSEA. This CDR3 is built from 13 residues. Trimming cost V 8 bases and J 1 base; bases outside gene matches: 5. The CDR3 coding sequence is TGCAGCCAATGGGGAGGGTCCTACAATGAGCAGTTCTTC. It is translated as CSQWGGSYNEQFF.

The J gene is TRBJ2-3, the V gene TRBV7-3; weak D call: TRBD2 (5 bases). This CDR3 comprises 15 residues. The germline V gene has CDR1 SGHTA and CDR2 FQGTGA. The V and J ends lost 2 bases and 0 bases respectively, with 9 bases between them. In nucleotides, the CDR3 is TGTGCCAGCAGCTTATCTAGCTCCAGCACAGATACGCAGTATTTT. It is translated as CASSLSSSSTDTQYF.

The J gene is TRBJ2-5, the V gene TRBV7-9, with 8 bases fitting TRBD1. Trimming cost V 3 bases and J 1 base; bases outside gene matches: 7. The CDR3 has 16 residues. The germline V gene encodes CDR1 SEHNR and CDR2 FQNEAQ (reference sequence). CDR3 sequence reads: CASSFPTGEIQETQYF. The CDR3 region has the DNA TGTGCCAGCAGCTTCCCGACAGGGGAGATCCAAGAGACCCAGTACTTC.

This chain connects TRBV6-1 to TRBJ2-1; TRBD2 aligns across 15 bases. The V gene's germline CDR1 is MNHNS and CDR2 SASEGT. J was trimmed by 7 bases and V by 4 bases; bases with no gene match: 5. This CDR3 comprises 16 residues. In nucleotides, the CDR3 is TGTGCCAGCAGTGTCGAGGGACTAGCGGGGGGAAATGAGCAGTTCTTC. This encodes CASSVEGLAGGNEQFF.

The rearrangement uses TRBV5-1 and TRBJ1-2; weak D call: TRBD1 (6 bases). This CDR3 is built from 15 residues. The V end lost 6 bases, the J end lost 4 bases, and 19 bases lay between the germline ends. Per the germline V gene, CDR1 is SGHRS and CDR2 is YFSETQ. The CDR3 here is CASTSTVQGSYGYTF. As DNA, the CDR3 is TGCGCCAGCACCTCGACGGTTCAGGGGAGCTATGGCTACACCTTC.

V usage is TRBV15 and J usage is TRBJ2-3; TRBD2 aligns across 10 bases. The trim removed 8 bases at V and 3 bases at J, leaving 14 bases unmatched. The germline CDR1 and CDR2 sequences are LNHNV and YYDKDF (reference sequence). The CDR3 is 17 residues long. The CDR3 nucleotides are TGTGCCACCCTGGAAGACGAGACTAGCGGGCAAACAGATACGCAGTATTTT. Its translation: CATLEDETSGQTDTQYF. Based on the CDR3 plus reference TRBV15 and TRBJ2-3, the full variable domain is DAMVIQNPRYQVTQFGKPVTLSCSQTLNHNVMYWYQQKSSQAPKLLFHYYDKDFNNEADTPDNFQSRRPNTSFCFLDIRSPGLGDTAMYLCATLEDETSGQTDTQYFGPGTRLTVL.

The chain links TRBV11-2 to TRBJ2-2; the D gene could be TRBD1 or TRBD2 (6 bases each). Germline V gene lookup returns CDR1 SGHAT and CDR2 FQNNGV. V dropped 3 bases and J dropped 7 bases, with 12 bases sitting between them. This CDR3 region has 14 residues. The CDR3 sequence: CASSFPGAGGELFF. The CDR3 bases are TGTGCCAGCAGCTTCCCGGGGGCGGGCGGGGAGCTGTTTTTT.

The V gene is TRBV2, the J gene TRBJ2-3; 11 nucleotides match TRBD2. Germline CDR1 reads SNHLY; CDR2 reads FYNNEI. V lost 4 bases, J lost 3 bases, and 3 bases stayed unmatched. The CDR3 covers 15 residues. CDR3 loop: CASSAASGRTDTQYF. DNA for the CDR3: TGTGCCAGCAGTGCGGCTAGCGGGAGGACAGATACGCAGTATTTT.

The gene calls are TRBV9 and TRBJ2-1; 14 nucleotides agree with TRBD2. This CDR3 spans 18 amino acids. Germline V gene data show CDR1 as SGDLS and CDR2 as YYNGEE. The trim removed 0 bases at V and 5 bases at J, leaving 7 bases unmatched. CDR3 bases: TGTGCCAGCAGCGTAGGTGGGGGACTAGCGGGAGTTCACAATGAGCAGTTCTTC. Amino acid sequence: CASSVGGGLAGVHNEQFF. The entire variable domain, with the rest obtained from reference TRBV9 and TRBJ2-1, is as follows: DSGVTQTPKHLITATGQRVTLRCSPRSGDLSVYWYQQSLDQGLQFLIQYYNGEERAKGNILERFSAQQFPDLHSELNLSSLELGDSALYFCASSVGGGLAGVHNEQFFGPGTRLTVL.

The chain is built from TRBV7-9 and TRBJ2-7, with 12 bases matching TRBD2. With V trimmed by 3 bases and J by 2 bases, 2 bases remained unmatched. This CDR3 comprises 15 residues. Germline CDR1 SEHNR, CDR2 FQNEAQ (reference sequence). CDR3 sequence reads: CASSFRLAGAYEQYF. DNA of the CDR3: TGTGCCAGCAGCTTTAGACTAGCGGGAGCCTACGAGCAGTACTTC.

This chain uses TRBV9 with TRBJ1-1; D remains ambiguous. Germline V CDR1 and CDR2: SGDLS, YYNGEE. The CDR3 has 15 amino acids. The V and J ends lost 4 bases and 0 bases respectively, with 13 bases between them. The DNA for the CDR3 is TGTGCCAGCAGCCCCCCAGGCAGTTTGAACACTGAAGCTTTCTTT. Amino acids: CASSPPGSLNTEAFF.

This clone was seen a single time. The chain links TRBV4-2 to TRBJ1-4; the D gene is possibly TRBD1 (6 bases). The CDR3 is 15 residues long. In germline, CDR1 is LGHNA, CDR2 YNFKEQ. Trimming left V 5 bases short and J 8 bases short, with 18 bases between. The chain's CDR3 is CASSALDSAEEKLFF. The CDR3 DNA reads TGTGCCAGCAGCGCCCTGGACAGTGCGGAGGAAAAACTGTTTTTT.

The V call is TRBV4-3, the J call TRBJ1-5, with a tentative D call TRBD1 (6 bases). Between the trimmed V and J ends, which lost 1 base and 0 bases, there was a span of 10 bases. This CDR3 region has 16 residues. In germline, CDR1 is LGHNA, CDR2 YSLEER. The CDR3 nucleotides are TGCGCCAGCAGCCAAGGGACAGCCCCTAGCAATCAGCCCCAGCATTTT. Protein: CASSQGTAPSNQPQHF.

The rearrangement joins TRBV5-6 to TRBJ2-3; D is ambiguous. V lost 3 bases and J 4 bases, leaving 15 bases between the germline ends. CDR3 length: 15 residues. The V gene's germline CDR1 is SGHDT and CDR2 YYEEEE. CDR3 region: CASSYLQSFSDTQYF. CDR3 DNA: TGTGCCAGCAGCTATCTCCAGTCGTTTTCAGATACGCAGTATTTT.

As concerns this clone: Other DNA sequences in the sample encode the same CDR3. V usage is TRBV11-2 and J usage is TRBJ2-7, with D hard to call. Germline V gives CDR1 SGHAT, CDR2 FQNNGV. The CDR3 has 14 residues. Trimming left V 0 bases short and J 4 bases short, with 10 bases between. The CDR3 nucleotides are TGTGCCAGCAGCTTAGATCGGGCGGCGTACGAGCAGTACTTC. This codes for CASSLDRAAYEQYF.

This chain joins TRBV27 and TRBJ2-7; maybe TRBD1 (5 bases). The CDR3 is made up of 17 amino acids. Trimming removed 4 bases from V and 3 bases from J, with 22 bases in between. CDR1 is MNHEY, CDR2 SMNVEV, per germline (reference sequence). CDR3 residues: CASSSQSVRGLYYEQYF. The CDR3 DNA sequence: TGTGCCAGCAGTTCCCAAAGTGTTAGGGGTCTCTACTACGAGCAGTACTTC.

The gene calls are TRBV10-1 and TRBJ1-1, with D unclear. V lost 2 bases and J lost 1, with 8 bases in between. The CDR3 is made up of 14 amino acids. The germline gives CDR1 WNHNN, CDR2 SYGVQD (reference sequence). CDR3 sequence reads: CASSEGPQNTEAFF. The CDR3 DNA reads TGCGCCAGCAGTGAGGGACCGCAGAACACTGAAGCTTTCTTT.

The V gene is TRBV29-1, the J gene TRBJ2-7, with 10 nucleotides matching TRBD2. The V and J ends lost 6 bases and 1 base, in that order; junction bases with no gene match: 21. The CDR3 runs to 19 residues. Germline V gene data show CDR1 as SQVTM and CDR2 as ANQGSEA. The CDR3 loop is CSVQRVWTSGTPASYEQYF. In DNA, the CDR3 is TGCAGCGTCCAGAGAGTCTGGACTAGCGGAACTCCTGCATCCTACGAGCAGTACTTC.